The source of this T cell receptor (beta chain) is a study of blood T cells in healthy people across ages. This clonotype occurred many times. V was shortened by 3 bases and J by 7 bases, with 19 bases between the two germline ends. The CDR3 loop spans 15 amino acids. CDR1 is SGDLS, CDR2 YYNGEE, per germline. Together with a sample-barcoded 5' primer, a J-beta primer mix was included in a second PCR lasting roughly 6 to 12 cycles. Every sample gave at least 2.5 million paired-end reads containing CDR3. TCRdb reprocessed the 5' RACE reads with MiXCR, giving one entry per CDR3 protein. The sample holds over 1,500,000 distinct CDR3 sequences, more than 35% seen once.

The receptor was isolated from a human donor in good health. The chain combines TRBV9 with TRBJ1-2; D not resolved. Sequencing was carried out using blood. The CDR3: CASSADGRETLGYTF. The CDR3 DNA follows: TGTGCCAGCAGCGCCGACGGGAGGGAGACCCTTGGCTACACCTTC.